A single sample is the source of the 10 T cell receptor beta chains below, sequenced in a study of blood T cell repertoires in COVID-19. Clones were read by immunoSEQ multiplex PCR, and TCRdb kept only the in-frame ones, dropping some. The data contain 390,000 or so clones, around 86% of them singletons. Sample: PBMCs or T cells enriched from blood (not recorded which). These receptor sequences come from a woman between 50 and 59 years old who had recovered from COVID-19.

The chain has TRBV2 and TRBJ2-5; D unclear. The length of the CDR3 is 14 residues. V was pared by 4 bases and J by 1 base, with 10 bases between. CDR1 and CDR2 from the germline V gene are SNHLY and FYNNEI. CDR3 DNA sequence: TGTGCCAGCAGTGTGCGCCCGAGCCAAGAGACCCAGTACTTC. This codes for CASSVRPSQETQYF.

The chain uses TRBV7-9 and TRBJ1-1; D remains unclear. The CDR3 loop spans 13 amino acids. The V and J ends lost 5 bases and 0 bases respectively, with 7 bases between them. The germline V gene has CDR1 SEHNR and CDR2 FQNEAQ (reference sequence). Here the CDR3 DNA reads TGTGCCAGCAGCCCCAACATGAACACTGAAGCTTTCTTT. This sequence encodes CASSPNMNTEAFF.

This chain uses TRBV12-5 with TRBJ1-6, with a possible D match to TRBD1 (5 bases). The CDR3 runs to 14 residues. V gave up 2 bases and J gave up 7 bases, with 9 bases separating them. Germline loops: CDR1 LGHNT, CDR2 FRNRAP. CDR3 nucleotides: TGTGCTAGTGGTTTGACAGGTGGGAATTCACCCCTCCACTTT. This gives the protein CASGLTGGNSPLHF.

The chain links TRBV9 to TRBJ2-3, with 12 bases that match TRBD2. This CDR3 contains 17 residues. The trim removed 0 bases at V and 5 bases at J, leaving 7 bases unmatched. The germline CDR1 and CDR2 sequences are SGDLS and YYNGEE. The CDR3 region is CASSVGLAGGPGDTQYF. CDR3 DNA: TGTGCCAGCAGCGTAGGTCTAGCGGGAGGGCCTGGAGATACGCAGTATTTT.

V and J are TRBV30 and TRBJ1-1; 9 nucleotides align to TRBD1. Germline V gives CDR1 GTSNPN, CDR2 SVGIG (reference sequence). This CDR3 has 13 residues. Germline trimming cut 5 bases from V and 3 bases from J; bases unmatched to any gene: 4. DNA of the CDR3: TGTGCCTGGGGGACAGGGTATGACACTGAAGCTTTCTTT. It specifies CAWGTGYDTEAFF. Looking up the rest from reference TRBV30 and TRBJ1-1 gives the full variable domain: SQTIHQWPATLVQPVGSPLSLECTVEGTSNPNLYWYRQAAGRGLQLLFYSVGIGQISSEVPQNLSASRPQDRQFILSSKKLLLSDSGFYLCAWGTGYDTEAFFGQGTRLTVV.

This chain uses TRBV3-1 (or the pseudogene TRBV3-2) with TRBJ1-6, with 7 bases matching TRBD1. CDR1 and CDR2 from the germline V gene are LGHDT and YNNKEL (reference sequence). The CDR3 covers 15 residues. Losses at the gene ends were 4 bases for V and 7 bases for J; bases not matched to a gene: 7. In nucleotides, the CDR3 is TGTGCCAGCAGCCCCACAGGGGATGGCAATTCACCCCTCCACTTT. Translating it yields CASSPTGDGNSPLHF.

The CDR3 DNA sequence: TGCAGCGCCCCTGACAGGGATAAGCGCGGCTACACCTTC. Its translation: CSAPDRDKRGYTF. This chain connects TRBV29-1 to TRBJ1-2; 7 bases line up with TRBD1. This CDR3 is 13 amino acids long. Germline V gene lookup returns CDR1 SQVTM and CDR2 ANQGSEA. J was trimmed by 8 bases and V by 7 bases; bases with no gene match: 13.

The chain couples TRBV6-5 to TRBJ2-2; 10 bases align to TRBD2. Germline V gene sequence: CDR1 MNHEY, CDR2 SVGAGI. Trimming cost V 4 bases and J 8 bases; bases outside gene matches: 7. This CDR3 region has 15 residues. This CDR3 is CASSWLAGESGELFF. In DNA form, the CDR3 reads TGTGCCAGCAGTTGGCTAGCGGGAGAGTCTGGGGAGCTGTTTTTT.

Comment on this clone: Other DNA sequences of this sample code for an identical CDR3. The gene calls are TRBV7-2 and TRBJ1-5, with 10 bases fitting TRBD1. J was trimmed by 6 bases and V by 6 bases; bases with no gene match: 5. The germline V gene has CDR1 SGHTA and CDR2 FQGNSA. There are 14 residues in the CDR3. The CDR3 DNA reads TGTGCCAGCAGTTCCGACAGGGGGCTTCAGCCCCAGCATTTT. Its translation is CASSSDRGLQPQHF.

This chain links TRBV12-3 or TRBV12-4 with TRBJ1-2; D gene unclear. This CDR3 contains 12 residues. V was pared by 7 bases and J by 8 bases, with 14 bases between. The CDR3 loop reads CASTETTSGYTF. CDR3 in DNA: TGTGCCAGCACCGAAACGACTTCCGGCTACACCTTC.